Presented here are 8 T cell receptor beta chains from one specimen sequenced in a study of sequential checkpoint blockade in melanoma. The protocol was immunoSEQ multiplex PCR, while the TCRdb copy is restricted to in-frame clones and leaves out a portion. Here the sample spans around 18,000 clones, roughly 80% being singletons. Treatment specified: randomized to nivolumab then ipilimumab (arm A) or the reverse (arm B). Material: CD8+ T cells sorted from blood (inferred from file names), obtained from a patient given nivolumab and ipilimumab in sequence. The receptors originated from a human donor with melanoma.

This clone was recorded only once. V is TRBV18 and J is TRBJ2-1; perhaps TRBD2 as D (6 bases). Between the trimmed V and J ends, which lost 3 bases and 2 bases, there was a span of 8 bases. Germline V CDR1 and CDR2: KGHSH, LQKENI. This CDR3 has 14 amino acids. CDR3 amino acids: CASSPGSAYNEQFF. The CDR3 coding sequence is TGTGCCAGCTCACCCGGGAGCGCCTACAATGAGCAGTTCTTC.

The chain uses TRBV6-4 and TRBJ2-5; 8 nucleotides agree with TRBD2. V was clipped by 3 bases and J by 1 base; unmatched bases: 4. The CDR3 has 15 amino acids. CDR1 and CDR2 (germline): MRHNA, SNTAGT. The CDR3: CASSETGGGQETQYF. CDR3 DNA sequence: TGTGCCAGCAGTGAAACGGGAGGGGGCCAAGAGACCCAGTACTTC.

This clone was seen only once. The DNA for the CDR3 is TGTGCCAGCAGCCTCACCGGGTCCTACGAGCAGTACTTC. The encoded protein is CASSLTGSYEQYF. The chain couples TRBV27 to TRBJ2-7; D is uncertain. CDR1 and CDR2 (germline): MNHEY, SMNVEV (reference sequence). The germline V and J ends were trimmed by 6 bases and 1 base, with 10 bases remaining between them. This CDR3 region has 13 residues.

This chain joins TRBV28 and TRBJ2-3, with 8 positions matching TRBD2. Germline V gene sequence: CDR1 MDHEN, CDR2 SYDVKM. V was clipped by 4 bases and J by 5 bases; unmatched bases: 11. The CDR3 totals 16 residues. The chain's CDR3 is CASSSHPGREGDTQYF. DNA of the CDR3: TGTGCCAGCAGTTCCCACCCGGGACGGGAGGGAGATACGCAGTATTTT.

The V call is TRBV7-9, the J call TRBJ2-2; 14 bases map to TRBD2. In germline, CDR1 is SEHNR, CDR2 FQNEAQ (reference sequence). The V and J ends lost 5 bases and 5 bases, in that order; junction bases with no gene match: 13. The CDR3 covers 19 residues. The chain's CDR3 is CASSETPGTSGRKTGELFF. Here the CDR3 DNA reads TGTGCCAGCAGCGAAACCCCCGGGACTAGCGGGAGAAAAACCGGGGAGCTGTTTTTT.

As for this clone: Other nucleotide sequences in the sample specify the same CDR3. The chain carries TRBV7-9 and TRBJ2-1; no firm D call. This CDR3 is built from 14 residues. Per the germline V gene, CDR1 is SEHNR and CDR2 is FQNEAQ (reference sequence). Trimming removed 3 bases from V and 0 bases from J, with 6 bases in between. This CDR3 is CASSLAGSYNEQFF. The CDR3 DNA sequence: TGTGCCAGCAGCTTGGCAGGCTCCTACAATGAGCAGTTCTTC.

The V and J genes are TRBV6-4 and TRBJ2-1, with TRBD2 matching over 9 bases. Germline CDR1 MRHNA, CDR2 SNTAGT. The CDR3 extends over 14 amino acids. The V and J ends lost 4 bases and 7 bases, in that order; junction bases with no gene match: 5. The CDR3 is CASSVAGGTNEQFF. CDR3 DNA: TGTGCCAGCAGTGTCGCGGGAGGGACAAATGAGCAGTTCTTC.

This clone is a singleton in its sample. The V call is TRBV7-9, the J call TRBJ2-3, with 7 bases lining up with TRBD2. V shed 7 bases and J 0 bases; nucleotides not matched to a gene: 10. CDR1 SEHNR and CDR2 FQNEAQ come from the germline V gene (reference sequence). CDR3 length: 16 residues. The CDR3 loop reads CASTPPAGASTDTQYF. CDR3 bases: TGTGCCAGCACCCCGCCTGCGGGAGCTAGCACAGATACGCAGTATTTT. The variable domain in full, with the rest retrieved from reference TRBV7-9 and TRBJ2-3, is DTGVSQNPRHKITKRGQNVTFRCDPISEHNRLYWYRQTLGQGPEFLTYFQNEAQLEKSRLLSDRFSAERPKGSFSTLEIQRTEQGDSAMYLCASTPPAGASTDTQYFGPGTRLTVL.